This T cell receptor (beta chain) appears in the sequencing data of a study of blood T cell repertoires in COVID-19. For the study at large: Samples representing acute and convalescent COVID-19 were sourced from the United States, Italy and Spain.

The CDR3 is 14 amino acids. Germline CDR1 and CDR2: MNHEY and SMNVEV (reference sequence). Trimming cost V 5 bases and J 2 bases; bases outside gene matches: 6. Assay used: immunoSEQ multiplex PCR; TCRdb lists only in-frame clones, some missing. Here the sample spans 450,000 to 500,000 clones, 80% to 90% being singletons. The chain combines TRBV27 with TRBJ2-7; 7 nucleotides agree with TRBD1. The source material was peripheral blood. The source of this sequence is a human donor in a cohort sampled during active COVID-19. The CDR3 DNA reads as TGTGCCAGCAGTCCGCGAGGGGGCCCCTACGAGCAGTACTTC. This encodes CASSPRGGPYEQYF.